The rows below give T cell receptor beta chains drawn from one sample of a study of shared clonotypes between healthy human individuals. Sequenced by immunoSEQ multiplex PCR; TCRdb stores in-frame clones only, minus some. The sample consists of about 2 million clones, roughly 94% of them appearing once. Sequenced material: naive CD4+ T cells sorted from blood. These receptor sequences come from a young man in good health. Both conserved end residues are part of each CDR3. Each record gives: J gene, clone size, D gene, V gene, CDR3 DNA, CDR3 protein. D genes are given only for firm matches. Clone size is stated in some rows and not others, as once, few, many or a class when expanded.

j_call: TRBJ2-7; clone_size: -; d_call: TRBD2; v_call: TRBV6-1; cdr3_nt: TGTGCCAGCAGAGAGGGAGGACTAGCGAGATACGAGCAGTACTTC; cdr3_aa: CASREGGLARYEQYF
j_call: TRBJ1-2; clone_size: once; d_call: -; v_call: TRBV19; cdr3_nt: TGTGCCAGTAGTATCTCAGGACTATCTAACTATGGCTACACCTTC; cdr3_aa: CASSISGLSNYGYTF
j_call: TRBJ1-6; clone_size: -; d_call: -; v_call: TRBV6-5; cdr3_nt: TGTGCCAGCAGGAACAGGGCTGATAATTCACCCCTCCACTTT; cdr3_aa: CASRNRADNSPLHF
j_call: TRBJ2-1; clone_size: -; d_call: TRBD2; v_call: TRBV5-6; cdr3_nt: TGTGCCAGCAGCTTGGACGCGGGAGTGGTGCACAATGAGCAGTTCTTC; cdr3_aa: CASSLDAGVVHNEQFF
j_call: TRBJ2-5; clone_size: -; d_call: TRBD1; v_call: TRBV6-1; cdr3_nt: TGTGCCAGCAGCTCGGGACAGCAAGAGACCCAGTACTTC; cdr3_aa: CASSSGQQETQYF
j_call: TRBJ1-6; clone_size: few; d_call: -; v_call: TRBV10-1; cdr3_nt: TGCGCCAGCAGTGCCGGGGGGAAGGATTCACCCCTCCACTTT; cdr3_aa: CASSAGGKDSPLHF
j_call: TRBJ1-4; clone_size: once; d_call: TRBD1; v_call: TRBV19; cdr3_nt: TGTGCCAGTAGCCCCCGGGACAGGGGCCCCCGACGGGAAAAACTGTTTTTT; cdr3_aa: CASSPRDRGPRREKLFF
j_call: TRBJ2-3; clone_size: -; d_call: -; v_call: TRBV19; cdr3_nt: TGTGCCAGTACCAGCGGGCGGGACACAGATACGCAGTATTTT; cdr3_aa: CASTSGRDTDTQYF
j_call: TRBJ1-4; clone_size: -; d_call: -; v_call: TRBV29-1; cdr3_nt: TGCAGCGTTGTTACCGGGTCTAATGAAAAACTGTTTTTT; cdr3_aa: CSVVTGSNEKLFF
j_call: TRBJ1-5; clone_size: -; d_call: -; v_call: TRBV7-8; cdr3_nt: TGTGCCAGCAGCTGGACCTGGGGTGGTGGCAATCAGCCCCAGCATTTT; cdr3_aa: CASSWTWGGGNQPQHF
j_call: TRBJ1-1; clone_size: -; d_call: -; v_call: TRBV30; cdr3_nt: TGTGCCTGGAGTGTCCAGGGAGCGGGGACTGAAGCTTTCTTT; cdr3_aa: CAWSVQGAGTEAFF
j_call: TRBJ2-3; clone_size: -; d_call: TRBD2; v_call: TRBV7-2; cdr3_nt: TGTGCCAGCAGCTCCGGACTAGCGGGGGTCACAGATACGCAGTATTTT; cdr3_aa: CASSSGLAGVTDTQYF
j_call: TRBJ2-1; clone_size: -; d_call: TRBD1; v_call: TRBV6-5; cdr3_nt: TGTGCCAGCAGCTACAGGGGCGGCAATGAGCAGTTCTTC; cdr3_aa: CASSYRGGNEQFF
j_call: TRBJ1-2; clone_size: -; d_call: -; v_call: TRBV6-1; cdr3_nt: TGTGCCAGCAGTGAACAGACTAACTATGGCTACACCTTC; cdr3_aa: CASSEQTNYGYTF
j_call: TRBJ1-2; clone_size: -; d_call: -; v_call: TRBV10-2; cdr3_nt: TGCGCCAGCAGTGATAAGGGGGGCACTAACTATGGCTACACCTTC; cdr3_aa: CASSDKGGTNYGYTF
j_call: TRBJ1-1; clone_size: -; d_call: -; v_call: TRBV6-1; cdr3_nt: TGTGCCAGCAGTGAAGCGTGGGAAGCCCACACCCCTGAAGCTTTCTTT; cdr3_aa: CASSEAWEAHTPEAFF
j_call: TRBJ2-1; clone_size: -; d_call: -; v_call: TRBV30; cdr3_nt: TGTGCCTGGAGTGTACTTGGAGGCGAGCAGTTCTTC; cdr3_aa: CAWSVLGGEQFF
j_call: TRBJ1-5; clone_size: -; d_call: -; v_call: TRBV2; cdr3_nt: TGTGCCAGCAGCCCGGGACGGTGGGGTCAGCCCCAGCATTTT; cdr3_aa: CASSPGRWGQPQHF
j_call: TRBJ2-4; clone_size: once; d_call: -; v_call: TRBV6-1; cdr3_nt: TGTGCCAGCAGTGAACAGGGCTCCAAAAACATTCAGTACTTC; cdr3_aa: CASSEQGSKNIQYF
j_call: TRBJ1-6; clone_size: -; d_call: TRBD1; v_call: TRBV6-1; cdr3_nt: TGTGCCAGCAGTCTTGAGACAGGGTTGGGATCACCCCTCCACTTT; cdr3_aa: CASSLETGLGSPLHF
j_call: TRBJ2-7; clone_size: -; d_call: TRBD1; v_call: TRBV5-1; cdr3_nt: TGCGCCAGCAGATCCTTTAGGGGGCCTTTGTACGAGCAGTACTTC; cdr3_aa: CASRSFRGPLYEQYF
j_call: TRBJ2-7; clone_size: -; d_call: -; v_call: TRBV6-5; cdr3_nt: TGTGCCAGCAGTCCCAACGCCTACGAGCAGTACTTC; cdr3_aa: CASSPNAYEQYF
j_call: TRBJ1-1; clone_size: -; d_call: -; v_call: TRBV5-4; cdr3_nt: TGTGCCAGCAGCTTGGGCCAGCAGAACACTGAAGCTTTCTTT; cdr3_aa: CASSLGQQNTEAFF
j_call: TRBJ1-2; clone_size: once; d_call: -; v_call: TRBV6-5; cdr3_nt: TGTGCCAGCATTGGTATGGGCAGGGGCCACTATGGCTACACCTTC; cdr3_aa: CASIGMGRGHYGYTF
j_call: TRBJ2-1; clone_size: -; d_call: TRBD1; v_call: TRBV10-1; cdr3_nt: TGCGCCAGCAGTGACCAAAACAGGGGTGAGCAGTTCTTC; cdr3_aa: CASSDQNRGEQFF
j_call: TRBJ2-3; clone_size: -; d_call: -; v_call: TRBV7-9; cdr3_nt: TGTGCCAGCAGCTTACCAAACACAGATACGCAGTATTTT; cdr3_aa: CASSLPNTDTQYF
j_call: TRBJ2-7; clone_size: once; d_call: -; v_call: TRBV7-2; cdr3_nt: TGTGCCAGCGCACTGCTGAGCTCCTACGAGCAGTACTTC; cdr3_aa: CASALLSSYEQYF
j_call: TRBJ1-2; clone_size: once; d_call: -; v_call: TRBV7-2; cdr3_nt: TGTGCCAGCAGCCTATACCGGGGCAACTCGGGCGGCTACACCTTC; cdr3_aa: CASSLYRGNSGGYTF
j_call: TRBJ1-5; clone_size: -; d_call: -; v_call: TRBV9; cdr3_nt: TGTGCCAGCAGCGTAGGACAGGACCCCTATAGCAATCAGCCCCAGCATTTT; cdr3_aa: CASSVGQDPYSNQPQHF
j_call: TRBJ2-1; clone_size: -; d_call: -; v_call: TRBV7-2; cdr3_nt: TGTGCCAGCAGCTTGGGGTTAAACGAGCAGTTCTTC; cdr3_aa: CASSLGLNEQFF
j_call: TRBJ2-5; clone_size: -; d_call: TRBD2; v_call: TRBV5-4; cdr3_nt: TGTGCCAGCAGTTCCCCTCTAGCGGGAGATAACCAAGAGACCCAGTACTTC; cdr3_aa: CASSSPLAGDNQETQYF
j_call: TRBJ2-2; clone_size: once; d_call: -; v_call: TRBV2; cdr3_nt: TGTGCCAGCAGCCTTGTGGGCGCCGGGGAGCTGTTTTTT; cdr3_aa: CASSLVGAGELFF
j_call: TRBJ1-6; clone_size: -; d_call: -; v_call: TRBV5-1; cdr3_nt: TGCGCCAGCAGCTTGGGACAGGTTGGCTCACCCCTCCACTTT; cdr3_aa: CASSLGQVGSPLHF
j_call: TRBJ2-1; clone_size: -; d_call: TRBD2; v_call: TRBV5-6; cdr3_nt: TGTGCCAGCAGCTTTACTAGCGGGAGCTACAATGAGCAGTTCTTC; cdr3_aa: CASSFTSGSYNEQFF
j_call: TRBJ2-3; clone_size: -; d_call: -; v_call: TRBV6-5; cdr3_nt: TGTGCCAGCAGGAGGGGTGCGGCGGATACGCAGTATTTT; cdr3_aa: CASRRGAADTQYF
j_call: TRBJ1-5; clone_size: -; d_call: -; v_call: TRBV6-4; cdr3_nt: TGTGCCAGCAGTCAAATCTTAGGGGTGGACAATCAGCCCCAGCATTTT; cdr3_aa: CASSQILGVDNQPQHF
j_call: TRBJ2-5; clone_size: few; d_call: -; v_call: TRBV30; cdr3_nt: TGTGCCTGGAGTGTACGGCGGGGACAAGAGACCCAGTACTTC; cdr3_aa: CAWSVRRGQETQYF
j_call: TRBJ2-2; clone_size: -; d_call: -; v_call: TRBV10-3; cdr3_nt: TGTGCCATCAGTTCCCTGGATGCTGGGGAGCTGTTTTTT; cdr3_aa: CAISSLDAGELFF
j_call: TRBJ2-7; clone_size: once; d_call: TRBD1; v_call: TRBV19; cdr3_nt: TGTGCCAGTAGTTCCCAGACAGGGCGGGCCTCCTACGAGCAGTACTTC; cdr3_aa: CASSSQTGRASYEQYF
j_call: TRBJ1-4; clone_size: -; d_call: -; v_call: TRBV10-2; cdr3_nt: TGCGCCAGCAGAGGGGGAGGGCCAACTAATGAAAAACTGTTTTTT; cdr3_aa: CASRGGGPTNEKLFF
j_call: TRBJ2-1; clone_size: -; d_call: TRBD2; v_call: TRBV5-6; cdr3_nt: TGTGCCAGCAGCTTAGGACTAGCGGGAGGGCCGGGCTACAATGAGCAGTTCTTC; cdr3_aa: CASSLGLAGGPGYNEQFF
j_call: TRBJ1-5; clone_size: -; d_call: -; v_call: TRBV19; cdr3_nt: TGTGCCAGTAGTATGAGCAGGGACTATAGCAATCAGCCCCAGCATTTT; cdr3_aa: CASSMSRDYSNQPQHF
j_call: TRBJ2-1; clone_size: -; d_call: -; v_call: TRBV11-2; cdr3_nt: TGTGCCAGCAGCCCTAGTGGGGGTCTCATTCTGCATGAGCAGTTCTTC; cdr3_aa: CASSPSGGLILHEQFF
j_call: TRBJ1-1; clone_size: -; d_call: TRBD1; v_call: TRBV11-2; cdr3_nt: TGTGCCAGCAGCTTAGCAGGGGGCGCTGAAGCTTTCTTT; cdr3_aa: CASSLAGGAEAFF
j_call: TRBJ2-2; clone_size: -; d_call: TRBD2; v_call: TRBV7-7; cdr3_nt: TGTGCTAGCAGCCCAATAGCGGGGGGGCACACCGGGGAGCTGTTTTTT; cdr3_aa: CASSPIAGGHTGELFF
j_call: TRBJ1-6; clone_size: -; d_call: -; v_call: TRBV4-3; cdr3_nt: TGCGCCAGCAGCCTTCGGACAGATAATTCACCCCTCCACTTT; cdr3_aa: CASSLRTDNSPLHF
j_call: TRBJ2-1; clone_size: -; d_call: -; v_call: TRBV27; cdr3_nt: TGTGCCAGCAGGCCGGGGACGCAGGGGACCAGTGAGCAGTTCTTC; cdr3_aa: CASRPGTQGTSEQFF
j_call: TRBJ2-7; clone_size: once; d_call: -; v_call: TRBV5-4; cdr3_nt: TGTGCCAGCAACTTGGTATGGATCTCCTACGAGCAGTACTTC; cdr3_aa: CASNLVWISYEQYF
j_call: TRBJ2-7; clone_size: -; d_call: -; v_call: TRBV6-1; cdr3_nt: TGTGCCAGCAGTGAATTTCGGTTGAACTACGAGCAGTACTTC; cdr3_aa: CASSEFRLNYEQYF
j_call: TRBJ2-3; clone_size: -; d_call: -; v_call: TRBV9; cdr3_nt: TGTGCCAGCAGCGTTCTGGAGCGGGGCACAGATACGCAGTATTTT; cdr3_aa: CASSVLERGTDTQYF
j_call: TRBJ2-2; clone_size: -; d_call: -; v_call: TRBV9; cdr3_nt: TGTGCCAGCAGCACACGGACTCTCACCGGGGAGCTGTTTTTT; cdr3_aa: CASSTRTLTGELFF
j_call: TRBJ2-7; clone_size: -; d_call: -; v_call: TRBV5-1; cdr3_nt: TGCGCCAGCAGCTTAGGAACCTACGAGCAGTACTTC; cdr3_aa: CASSLGTYEQYF
j_call: TRBJ2-7; clone_size: -; d_call: -; v_call: TRBV7-6; cdr3_nt: TGTGCCAGCAGCCTTACAGGGTCTTCCTCTAGCGAGCAGTACTTC; cdr3_aa: CASSLTGSSSSEQYF
j_call: TRBJ2-1; clone_size: -; d_call: TRBD2; v_call: TRBV5-1; cdr3_nt: TGCGCCAGCAGCATACGGACTAGCGGGGGGCCCTCCTACAATGAGCAGTTCTTC; cdr3_aa: CASSIRTSGGPSYNEQFF
j_call: TRBJ2-3; clone_size: -; d_call: -; v_call: TRBV18; cdr3_nt: TGTGCCAGCTCATCACCGGGACAAGATACGCAGTATTTT; cdr3_aa: CASSSPGQDTQYF
j_call: TRBJ1-1; clone_size: once; d_call: TRBD1; v_call: TRBV5-1; cdr3_nt: TGCGCCAGCAGCCCGGGGACAGCTACCACTGAAGCTTTCTTT; cdr3_aa: CASSPGTATTEAFF
j_call: TRBJ1-1; clone_size: -; d_call: -; v_call: TRBV10-3; cdr3_nt: TGTGCCATCAGTGATGTGGGAACTGAAGCTTTCTTT; cdr3_aa: CAISDVGTEAFF